Below, one T cell receptor beta chain is given with its context. The antigen this receptor binds is unknown. One base away there is no much larger clone; base qualities are not given. The CDR3 regions of human TCRbeta chains were analyzed by immunosequencing. The original pipeline was this. Repertoire TCRs were matched against a reference library of SARS-CoV-2-specific TCRs generated with the MIRA antigen-specificity platform. Breadth was defined as the fraction of unique TCRs that were SARS-CoV-2-associated, and depth was defined as the fraction of total T cells that were SARS-CoV-2-associated. Using the MIRA data, every spike-specific TCR was mapped to the spike region that the TCR reacted to and assigned to either a CD4 or a CD8 class. Log10-transformed breadth and depth values were compared by one-way ANOVA with Sidak's multiple comparisons tests. TCRdb limited this immuneACCESS table to in-frame rearrangements with V and J called. A share of clones is missing; checked studies link under half to unresolved V genes, and the rest is unexplained. V and J calls plus clone size are reproduced from that table; the DNA served to infer D and trimming. Within this sample are 200,000 to 250,000 clones, with 90% to 95% of them counted one time only. The top ten clonotypes cover about 1.5% of the sample.

This sample was taken from a study of T cell responses to AZD1222 COVID-19 vaccine (dated by TCRdb to about 2021). Turning to the overall study: A total of over 230 trial participants underwent TCR sequencing, of whom 207 received two doses of AZD1222 and some 25 received two doses of the MenACWY control vaccine. Trial participants were enrolled into age subgroups of 18-55, 56-69 and 70-plus years, which contained about 160, 30 and 59 TCR-sequenced participants, respectively.

Germline trimming amounts to 5 bases on V and 6 bases on J, with 7 as the count of junction bases outside the gene matches. The CDR3 numbers 15 residues from cysteine through phenylalanine. The CDR3 DNA has 45 bases and is translated from base 1. CDR1 and CDR2 are read off the germline V gene as MNHEY and SVGEGT. General conclusions and limits of the study: Conclusions about previously exposed vaccinees are limited because only six or seven AZD1222 recipients were SARS-CoV-2 seropositive at baseline. No day 14 peak-response samples were available, so repertoires were characterized only after the peak T cell response. Spike-specific TCR breadth and depth rose significantly after two AZD1222 doses compared with day 0 and with MenACWY recipients. The vaccine-associated CD4 TCRs covered the entire spike protein, and the dominant responses fell in regions 160-218 and 743-854. Epitopes outside the regions mutated in the B.1.351 and B.1.1.7 variants were reportedly recognized by nearly half of the unique spike-specific TCRs. The 56-69-year group was small, and its depth increase did not reach significance, likely because of low power. Most participants were white British and females outnumbered males, and the authors suggested that clonal diversity may have been underestimated.

The time point label, read with the paper, signifies: about 28 days (+/-7) after the second vaccine dose. Reading the label with the study, this specimen's treatment or condition is: meningococcal conjugate vaccine given as trial control. Vaccinee samples were obtained from the UK trials COV001 and COV002, which included a single-blind randomized controlled phase 2/3 trial of AZD1222 (ChAdOx1 nCoV-19) in healthy adults. Trial participant PBMC samples were collected at day 0 and day 28 after the second dose for TCRbeta chain sequencing. Here the sequenced sample was peripheral blood, taken 28 days after the second dose of the MenACWY control vaccine. The chain employs TRBV6-2 or TRBV6-3 and TRBJ2-1, with 10 bases in between that match TRBD2. This clonotype originated in an adult who received the MenACWY meningococcal vaccine as a control. The CDR3 region reads CASSRSGGAFNEQFF. The nucleotides read TGTGCCAGCAGTCGCAGCGGGGGGGCTTTCAATGAGCAGTTCTTC.